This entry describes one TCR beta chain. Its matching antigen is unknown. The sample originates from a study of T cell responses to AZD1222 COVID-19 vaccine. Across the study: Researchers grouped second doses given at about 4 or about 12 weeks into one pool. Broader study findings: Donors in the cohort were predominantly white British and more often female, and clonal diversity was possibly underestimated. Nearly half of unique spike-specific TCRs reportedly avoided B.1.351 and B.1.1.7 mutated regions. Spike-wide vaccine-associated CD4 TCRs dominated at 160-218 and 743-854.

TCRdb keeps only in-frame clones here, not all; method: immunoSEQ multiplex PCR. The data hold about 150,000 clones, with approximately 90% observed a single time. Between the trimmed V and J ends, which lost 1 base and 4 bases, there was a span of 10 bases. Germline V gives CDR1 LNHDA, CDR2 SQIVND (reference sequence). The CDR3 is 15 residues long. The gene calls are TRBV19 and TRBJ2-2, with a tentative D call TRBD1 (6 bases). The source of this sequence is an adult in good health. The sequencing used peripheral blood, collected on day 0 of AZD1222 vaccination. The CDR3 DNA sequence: TGTGCCAGTAGTATAGGGACAGATATCACCGGGGAGCTGTTTTTT. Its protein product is CASSIGTDITGELFF.